This section outlines one TCR beta chain sequence together with its context. The antigen is unknown. Next came a second PCR, run for about 6 to 12 cycles, which used a sample-barcoded 5' primer along with a J-beta primer mix. TCRdb fed the 5' RACE reads into MiXCR, producing one record per CDR3 protein. The sample has 1.5 million to 1.9 million distinct CDR3 sequences, around 40% seen once. This sample stems from a study of blood T cells in healthy people across ages. Study context: Template switching recovered approximately one barcoded beta molecule for every two T cells.

General study results and limits: Per million T cells, the diversity of TCR beta decreased roughly linearly as age advanced.

This CDR3 is built from 15 residues. Germline CDR1 MGHDK, CDR2 SYGVNS. V was cut by 4 bases and J by 4 bases, with 11 bases left in between. This TCR came from a woman aged 18-29 years in good health. Sequenced: blood. The chain recombines TRBV25-1 with TRBJ2-6; D is unclear. The CDR3 nucleotides read TGTGCCAGCAGTGGTTCTAGAGCCGGGGCCAACGTCCTGACTTTC. It yields the protein CASSGSRAGANVLTF.